The rows below give T cell receptor beta chains drawn from one sample of a study of long-term antiretroviral therapy in people with HIV. The protocol was immunoSEQ multiplex PCR, while the TCRdb copy is restricted to in-frame clones and leaves out a portion. The sample includes about 17,000 clones, 88% of them seen just once. The sample here was unsorted PBMCs, taken 6.9 years after starting antiretroviral therapy. The receptor source for this set is a man aged 50-59 years with HIV. CDR3s include the opening cysteine and the closing phenylalanine or tryptophan.

v_gene	j_gene	CDR3aa
TRBV4-2	TRBJ2-7	CASSQESEAPSFEQYF
TRBV11-1	TRBJ2-1	CASSLIMTDNEQFF
TRBV20-1	TRBJ2-7	CSAPKVYEQYF
TRBV4-1	TRBJ2-1	CASSQDQVGTSIEQFF
TRBV7-3	TRBJ2-1	CASSLTAPGNEQFF
TRBV9	TRBJ2-3	CASSVEGLTDTQYF
TRBV29-1	TRBJ2-1	CSVETSGRDNEQFF
TRBV5-1	TRBJ2-3	CATGTSGTDTQYF
TRBV6-5	TRBJ2-7	CASSYLLGSNYEQYF
TRBV6-5	TRBJ1-5	CATKQGSQPQHF
TRBV2	TRBJ2-5	CASTGGSRQETQYF
TRBV18	TRBJ2-3	CASYHGGAGTDTQYF
TRBV7-6	TRBJ1-6	CASSLAPGTSNSPLHF